This TCR beta chain was recorded in a study of T cells after yellow fever vaccination. For the study at large: The SMART-Seq v4 Ultra Low Input method served to prepare the low-cell-number fractions. The study's findings and limits: Most primary-vaccination clones recurred post-booster (around 95% CD4, roughly 90% CD8). Overlap between CD4 and CD8 compartments was detected for a small share of clonotypes.

This clonotype showed up many times. Its antigen is still unknown. Trimming shortened V by 2 bases and J by 9 bases, and 11 bases separated the two germline ends. The CDR3 covers 12 residues. Germline V gene lookup returns CDR1 SQVTM and CDR2 ANQGSEA. From the 5' RACE reads, TCRdb called clonotypes with MiXCR, one entry per CDR3 protein. The sample shows some 97,000 distinct CDR3 sequences, around 5.8% of them seen only once. This sample comprised CD8+ T cells sorted from PBMCs, obtained 10 days after the yellow fever booster vaccination. The sequence was obtained from a man aged 18 to 29 who received the YFV17D yellow fever vaccine. The V gene is TRBV29-1, the J gene TRBJ2-4; no clear D. Written as DNA, the CDR3 is TGCAGCGTTGAACTTGGCACGGGCATTCAGTACTTC. This codes for CSVELGTGIQYF.